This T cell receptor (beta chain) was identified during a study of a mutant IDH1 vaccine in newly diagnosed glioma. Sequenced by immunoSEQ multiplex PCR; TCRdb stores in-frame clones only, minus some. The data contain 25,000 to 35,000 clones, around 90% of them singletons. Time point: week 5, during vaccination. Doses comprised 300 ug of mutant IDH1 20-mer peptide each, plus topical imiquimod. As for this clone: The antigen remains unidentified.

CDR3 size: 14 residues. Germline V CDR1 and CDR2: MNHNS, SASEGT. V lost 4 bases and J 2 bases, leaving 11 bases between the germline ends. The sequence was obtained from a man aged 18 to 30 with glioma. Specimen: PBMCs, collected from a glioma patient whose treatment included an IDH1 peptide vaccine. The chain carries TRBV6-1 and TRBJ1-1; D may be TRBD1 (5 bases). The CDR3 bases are TGTGCCAGCAGTGGGGGACCGATCAACACTGAAGCTTTCTTT. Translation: CASSGGPINTEAFF.